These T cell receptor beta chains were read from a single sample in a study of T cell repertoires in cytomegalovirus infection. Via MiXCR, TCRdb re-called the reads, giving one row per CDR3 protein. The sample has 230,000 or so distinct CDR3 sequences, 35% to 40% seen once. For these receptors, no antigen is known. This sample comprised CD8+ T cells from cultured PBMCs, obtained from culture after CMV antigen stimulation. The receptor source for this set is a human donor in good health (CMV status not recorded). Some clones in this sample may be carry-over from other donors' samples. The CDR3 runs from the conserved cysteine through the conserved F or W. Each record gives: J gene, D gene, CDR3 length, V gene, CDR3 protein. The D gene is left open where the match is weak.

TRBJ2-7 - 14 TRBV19 CASSPGGTWGEQYF
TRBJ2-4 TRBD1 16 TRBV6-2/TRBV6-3 CASSSDRGEGKNIQYF
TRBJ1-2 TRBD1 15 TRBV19 CASSPGTEPNYGYTF
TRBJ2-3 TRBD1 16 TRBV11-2 CASSYTTGDGTDTQYF
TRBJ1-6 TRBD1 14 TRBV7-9 CASSAGQGNSPLHF
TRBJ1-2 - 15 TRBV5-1 CASSLGAATSSGYTF
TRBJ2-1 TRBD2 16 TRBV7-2 CASSSPGGPERGEQFF
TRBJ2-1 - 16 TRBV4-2 CASSQPDSPPYNEQFF
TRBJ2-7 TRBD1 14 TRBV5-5 CASSWDRDSDEQYF
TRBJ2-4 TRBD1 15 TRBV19 CASSGVDRGTNIQYF
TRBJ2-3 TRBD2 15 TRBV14 CASSQAGGDRDTQYF
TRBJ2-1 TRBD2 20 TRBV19 CASSPRGEGRRGGGYNEQFF
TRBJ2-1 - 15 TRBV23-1 CASSQEAGSHNEQFF
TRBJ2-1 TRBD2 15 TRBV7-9 CASSRRTSGGDEQFF